This is a list of T cell receptor beta chains from one sample in a study of vaccination effects on CD4 cells after COVID-19. Profiled with immunoSEQ multiplex PCR; TCRdb holds only in-frame clones, not every one. Here the sample spans approximately 16,000 clones, roughly 80% being singletons. Their specific antigens are unknown. Sequenced here: CD4+ T cells from PBMCs cultured with HCoV-NL63 spike peptides, sampled after COVID-19 vaccination. The receptors come from a human donor who had a prior SARS-CoV-2 infection. The CDR3 runs from the conserved cysteine through the conserved F or W. The order of the fields is V gene, J gene, clone size, CDR3 length, D gene, CDR3 DNA, CDR3 protein. The D gene is left open where the match is weak. A clone size is listed for some rows: how often the clone was seen (once, few, many), or a class if it is expanded.

>TRBV5-1|TRBJ1-4|-|14|-
TGCGCCAGCAGCCCACTGGCCCCGCGCGAAAAACTGTTTTTT
CASSPLAPREKLFF
>TRBV7-3|TRBJ1-2|-|15|-
TGTGCCAGCAGCTTAATGGGGGTGGGGGACTATGGCTACACCTTC
CASSLMGVGDYGYTF
>TRBV12-5|TRBJ1-1|-|13|-
TGTGCTAGTGGCCCCTTTTCCCGGACTGAAGCTTTCTTT
CASGPFSRTEAFF
>TRBV3-1/TRBV3-2|TRBJ2-5|-|14|TRBD1
TGTGCCAGCAGCCAATATACAGGGGCGGAGACCCAGTACTTC
CASSQYTGAETQYF
>TRBV11-2|TRBJ2-5|few|13|-
TGTGCCAGCAGCTCTTTAGCTGGGGAGACCCAGTACTTC
CASSSLAGETQYF
>TRBV3-1/TRBV3-2|TRBJ2-1|once|15|-
TGTGCCAGCAGCCATGCGGGGAACTCCTACAATGAGCAGTTCTTC
CASSHAGNSYNEQFF
>TRBV19|TRBJ1-6|-|13|-
TGTGCCAGTAGTATAGGAGATAATTCACCCCTCCACTTT
CASSIGDNSPLHF
>TRBV7-9|TRBJ1-1|-|13|TRBD1
TGTGCCAGCAGCTTAGAGGGGACAGGGAAGGCTTTCTTT
CASSLEGTGKAFF
>TRBV19|TRBJ2-3|medium-sized|14|-
TGTGCCAGTAGTTACTCCACTAGCACAGATACGCAGTATTTT
CASSYSTSTDTQYF
>TRBV18|TRBJ2-1|-|14|-
TGTGCCAGCTCTCCACTAGGCTCAAACAATGAGCAGTTCTTC
CASSPLGSNNEQFF
>TRBV5-1|TRBJ2-7|few|16|TRBD2
TGCGCCAGCAGCTTGGCCAATCTAGCGGACTCCTACGAGCAGTACTTC
CASSLANLADSYEQYF
>TRBV2|TRBJ2-1|-|13|TRBD2
TGTGCCAGCAGTGCGGGAGGGCAGGTTGAGCAGTTCTTC
CASSAGGQVEQFF
>TRBV19|TRBJ1-2|-|17|-
TGTGCCAGTAGTATAGGAGGTGGGGGCAGGGTTGACTATGGCTACACCTTC
CASSIGGGGRVDYGYTF
>TRBV2|TRBJ2-7|-|12|TRBD2
TGTGCCATCTATAGCGGGGTGGGGGAGCAGTACTTC
CAIYSGVGEQYF
>TRBV7-3|TRBJ2-7|few|13|TRBD2
TGTGCCAGCAGCACTAGCGGGACGGGCGAGCAGTACTTC
CASSTSGTGEQYF
>TRBV2|TRBJ2-5|few|13|-
TGTGCCAGCAGTAGGGAGCGACAAGAGACCCAGTACTTC
CASSRERQETQYF
>TRBV6-4|TRBJ2-7|-|14|-
TGTGCCAGCAGAACACCGCCATACTCCTACGAGCAGTACTTC
CASRTPPYSYEQYF
>TRBV9|TRBJ2-1|-|15|-
TGTGCCAGCAGCGAGCGCGGGCCGACCTACAATGAGCAGTTCTTC
CASSERGPTYNEQFF
>TRBV14|TRBJ2-1|-|17|TRBD2
TGTGCCAGCAGCCAGCGCCCGGGACTAGCGCCCTACAATGAGCAGTTCTTC
CASSQRPGLAPYNEQFF
>TRBV2|TRBJ1-2|-|13|-
TGTGCCAGCAGCCTCCGTAGCCCCCATGGCTACACCTTC
CASSLRSPHGYTF
>TRBV7-3|TRBJ2-7|-|15|-
TGTGCCAGCAGCGCCTCGGGGGGCAGAACCTACGAGCAGTACTTC
CASSASGGRTYEQYF
>TRBV19|TRBJ2-5|-|14|TRBD2
TGTGCCAGCGAAGGGACTAGCGGACAAGAGACCCAGTACTTC
CASEGTSGQETQYF
>TRBV7-9|TRBJ2-5|-|15|-
TGTGCCAGCAGCTTCCTCCGAGGACCTGAAGAGACCCAGTACTTC
CASSFLRGPEETQYF
>TRBV6-6|TRBJ1-1|-|13|-
TGTGCCAGCAGTCAGACCAGGGGAATCGAAGCTTTCTTT
CASSQTRGIEAFF
>TRBV7-8|TRBJ2-4|-|20|TRBD2
TGTGCCAGCAGCTTAAGTGGGCTAGCGGGGGGGATATCAGCCAAAAACATTCAGTACTTC
CASSLSGLAGGISAKNIQYF
>TRBV14|TRBJ2-7|-|13|-
TGTGCCAGCAGCCCTCTGGGGGTCTACGAGCAGTACTTC
CASSPLGVYEQYF
>TRBV5-1|TRBJ2-2|-|16|TRBD2
TGCGCCAGCAGCTTGGGCGGCGGGAGGTACGGCGGGGAGCTGTTTTTT
CASSLGGGRYGGELFF
>TRBV4-3|TRBJ2-7|-|15|-
TGCGCCAGCAGCAGTCAGCAGGGAAGCTCCTACGAGCAGTACTTC
CASSSQQGSSYEQYF
>TRBV27|TRBJ2-7|-|15|TRBD2
TGTGCCAGCAGTTTAGGGGTAGCGGGCTCCTACGAGCAGTACTTC
CASSLGVAGSYEQYF
>TRBV7-9|TRBJ1-2|-|13|-
TGTGCCAGCAGCCGGGGACAAAACTATGGCTACACCTTC
CASSRGQNYGYTF
>TRBV15|TRBJ2-3|-|14|-
TGTGCCACCAGCGTAGGGGGACCCACAGATACGCAGTATTTT
CATSVGGPTDTQYF
>TRBV6-5|TRBJ1-2|-|11|-
TGTGCCACCCGGAGGGGGTTTGGCTACACCTTC
CATRRGFGYTF
>TRBV27|TRBJ2-7|few|13|-
TGTGCCAGCAGTTTGGCCGGAACCTACGAGCAGTACTTC
CASSLAGTYEQYF
>TRBV7-6|TRBJ2-3|-|16|-
TGTGCCAGCAGCTTTGGCACAGTCACTAGCACAGATACGCAGTATTTT
CASSFGTVTSTDTQYF
>TRBV18|TRBJ2-1|-|16|TRBD2
TGTGCCAGCTCACCACCAGGTAGCGGGAATGGGTATGAGCAGTTCTTC
CASSPPGSGNGYEQFF
>TRBV5-5|TRBJ2-3|-|14|TRBD2
TGTGCCAGCAGATTTGGGGGACTAGCGGATACGCAGTATTTT
CASRFGGLADTQYF
>TRBV18|TRBJ2-1|once|15|TRBD1
TGTGCCAGCTCACCAGGACAGGGGGCTGCCAATGAGCAGTTCTTC
CASSPGQGAANEQFF
>TRBV11-3|TRBJ2-1|-|15|-
TGTGCCAGCAGCCCCCGGGGGAGCTCCTACAATGAGCAGTTCTTC
CASSPRGSSYNEQFF
>TRBV27|TRBJ2-2|-|19|TRBD2
TGTGCCAGCAGTTTATACGCTAGCGGGATATTAGCGAACACCGGGGAGCTGTTTTTT
CASSLYASGILANTGELFF
>TRBV30|TRBJ2-3|-|16|TRBD2
TGTGCCTGGAGTGTATGGGCGGGGGGGCGATCAGATACGCAGTATTTT
CAWSVWAGGRSDTQYF
>TRBV11-3|TRBJ2-1|-|13|-
TGTGCCAGCAGCTTAGGCAGGGACAATGAGCAGTTCTTC
CASSLGRDNEQFF
>TRBV7-3|TRBJ1-1|-|16|-
TGTGCCAGCAGTCCATTCACCCGGGGGCCGAACACTGAAGCTTTCTTT
CASSPFTRGPNTEAFF
>TRBV21-1|TRBJ2-1|-|15|-
TGTGCCAGCCCTCAAGGACTACAGGACTACAATGAGCAGTTCTTC
CASPQGLQDYNEQFF
>TRBV24-1|TRBJ2-5|-|15|TRBD2
TGTGCCACCAGTGACCCAGGACTAGCGGGGGAGACCCAGTACTTC
CATSDPGLAGETQYF
>TRBV6-5|TRBJ1-5|-|15|-
TGTGCCAGCAGTTACTGGACCGTAGAAAATCAGCCCCAGCATTTT
CASSYWTVENQPQHF
>TRBV5-4|TRBJ2-1|-|14|-
TGTGCCAGCAGCTTGTTCTCTTTTGGGGATGAGCAGTTCTTC
CASSLFSFGDEQFF
>TRBV7-2|TRBJ2-5|-|16|TRBD2
TGTGCCAGCAAAAGGACTAGCGGGACCCTGGAGGAGACCCAGTACTTC
CASKRTSGTLEETQYF
>TRBV5-4|TRBJ2-7|few|17|TRBD2
TGTGCCAGCAGCCCCCCTAGCGGGGGCCTTAGCTCCTACGAGCAGTACTTC
CASSPPSGGLSSYEQYF
>TRBV7-9|TRBJ1-1|few|14|TRBD1
TGTGCCAGCAGCGAGACAGGGTGGAACACTGAAGCTTTCTTT
CASSETGWNTEAFF
>TRBV7-2|TRBJ2-3|-|15|TRBD2
TGTGCCAGCAGCCCCTCGGGGCCGGGGGGAGATACGCAGTATTTT
CASSPSGPGGDTQYF
>TRBV2|TRBJ2-1|-|14|TRBD2
TGTGCCAGCTGGGGACTAGCCCCGCTCGATGAGCAGTTCTTC
CASWGLAPLDEQFF